This paragraph covers one T cell receptor (beta chain) sequence. The antigen is not known. TCRdb keeps only in-frame clones here, not all; method: immunoSEQ multiplex PCR. This table holds more than 85,000 clones, around nine tenths found once. The CDR3 is made up of 15 amino acids. The germline gives CDR1 MNHEY, CDR2 SMNVEV (reference sequence). V lost 6 bases, J lost 0 bases, and 12 bases lay in between. The entry originates in a study of cytomegalovirus exposure and HLA in healthy donors. About the research overall: Both the 100 to 150 validation repertoires and the roughly 700 first-cohort repertoires used the same platform, as reported by a later analysis.

Whole-study findings and limits: Specificity of a few CMV-associated chains for CMV antigens was verified in vitro.

The chain couples TRBV27 to TRBJ1-5; the D gene is possibly TRBD1 (6 bases). The specimen sequenced was PBMCs. This receptor was taken from a young woman in good health and CMV-seronegative. DNA for the CDR3: TGTGCCAGCAGCCCCAGACAGGATAGCAATCAGCCCCAGCATTTT. Its protein is CASSPRQDSNQPQHF.